This TCR beta chain was captured by sequencing in a study of beta chain features in type 1 diabetes. Study-wide findings and caveats: When Type 1 diabetes patients were examined, their TCRB CDR3s proved moderately but significantly shorter in all four CD4+ subsets.

Every participating donor gave one draw, a heparinised blood sample averaging about 120 mL. Via CD45RO/CCR7/CD25/CD127/CD95/CD27, cells of the CD4+ naive, central memory, regulatory and stem cell-like memory subsets were sorted. Per the germline V gene, CDR1 is DFQATT and CDR2 is SNEGSKA (reference sequence). V was pared by 6 bases and J by 5 bases, with 8 bases between. This CDR3 has 10 amino acids. A note on this clone: The antigen is unknown.

Expressed TCRB transcripts were sequenced, since all the RNA that had been isolated was reverse transcribed. Some clones are missing from TCRdb's copy, which holds only in-frame ones; the method was immunoSEQ multiplex PCR. The data contain 400,000 or so clones, 10% to 15% of them seen just once; the ten biggest clones take up around 0.0099%. Sequenced material: naive CD4+ T cells from blood. The rearrangement links TRBV20-1 to TRBJ2-7, with unresolved D. The receptor comes from a woman aged 18-30 years with type 1 diabetes. The DNA of the CDR3 is TGCAGTGCCGGAGTAAACGAGCAGTACTTC. Its protein product is CSAGVNEQYF.